This passage covers 26 T cell receptor beta chains from one sample sequenced in a study of CD8+CD57+ T cells in acquired aplastic anemia. It was genomic DNA that served as the template for profiling TCR beta VDJ and CDR3. TCRdb itself ran the reads through MiXCR, one entry per CDR3 protein. This sample yields 150,000 to 200,000 distinct CDR3 sequences, of which roughly 50% are seen a single time; under 40% belongs to the top ten. The patients chosen for sequencing had shown expansion of CD8+CD57+ cells (detected by flow cytometry). The sequenced material came from sorted CD4+, CD8+, or CD8+CD57+ T cells (not recorded which) from PBMCs. The receptors were gathered from a human donor with aplastic anemia.

About this clonotype: This sequence may be a read error, since a much larger clone differs from it by one base. Given the absence of the conserved phenylalanine or tryptophan at the CDR3 end, a read error is likely. The chain couples TRBV12-3 or TRBV12-4 to TRBJ2-2; D ambiguous. V gave up 5 bases and J gave up 1 base, with 5 bases separating them. This CDR3 comprises 13 residues. The CDR3 sequence: CASSVGNTGELFL. The CDR3 DNA is TGTGCCAGCAGTGTGGGGAACACCGGGGAGCTGTTTCTT.

The rearrangement joins TRBV25-1 to TRBJ2-4, with TRBD2 matching over 12 bases. V lost 2 bases, J lost 9 bases, and 5 bases stayed unmatched. There are 15 residues in the CDR3. Germline-derived CDR1 and CDR2 are MGHDK and SYGVNS. The DNA for the CDR3 is TGTGCCAGCAGTGAACTAGCGGGGGGGCCGAGCATTCAGTACTTC. This sequence encodes CASSELAGGPSIQYF.

The chain couples TRBV10-3 to TRBJ1-1; 8 bases are shared with TRBD1. Germline V gene sequence: CDR1 ENHRY, CDR2 SYGVKD. J gave up 5 bases and V 8 bases, and 10 bases lay outside the gene matches. This CDR3 is built from 14 residues. In nucleotides, the CDR3 is TGTGCCATCGGAAAGACAGGGGACGGTACTGAAGCTTTCTTT. Amino acids: CAIGKTGDGTEAFF.

This clonotype has a count of ten or more. V is TRBV6-5 and J is TRBJ2-5; D unresolved. The length of the CDR3 is 14 residues. The ends were cut back, 2 bases at V and 3 bases at J, with 10 bases in the middle. In germline, CDR1 is MNHEY, CDR2 SVGAGI. The DNA of the CDR3 is TGTGCCAGCAGTTACGGGGTCGACAAAGAGACCCAGTACTTC. Its protein is CASSYGVDKETQYF.

This clonotype was picked up many times. This rearrangement joins TRBV12-3 or TRBV12-4 to TRBJ2-5; no clear D gene. Trimming pared 3 bases from V and 6 bases from J, leaving 8 bases between. The CDR3 loop spans 12 amino acids. CDR3 amino acids: CASSFGPKTQYF. In DNA, the CDR3 is TGTGCCAGCAGTTTTGGACCCAAGACCCAGTACTTC.

This chain uses TRBV29-1 with TRBJ2-3; 8 positions agree with TRBD2. Looked up from germline, CDR1 is SQVTM and CDR2 is ANQGSEA. CDR3 length: 14 amino acids. The CDR3 loop reads CSATPGLETDTQYF. In DNA, the CDR3 is TGCAGTGCTACCCCGGGACTAGAGACAGATACGCAGTATTTT.

The rearrangement uses TRBV11-2 and TRBJ2-7, with D unclear. This CDR3 contains 14 residues. Germline loops: CDR1 SGHAT, CDR2 FQNNGV. V lost 1 base to trimming and J lost 3 bases, with 10 bases between them. Written as DNA, the CDR3 is TGTGCCAGCAGCTTAGGTAGTGCCCTCTACGAGCAGTACTTC. It is translated as CASSLGSALYEQYF.

This clonotype turned up a few times. The gene calls are TRBV20-1 and TRBJ2-4; D call uncertain. V was pared by 3 bases and J by 0 bases, with 12 bases between. CDR3 length: 15 residues. CDR1 is DFQATT and CDR2 is SNEGSKA in the germline V gene (reference sequence). The DNA of the CDR3 is TGCAGTGCTAGCGGCACTGTCGTAGCCAAAAACATTCAGTACTTC. Encoded protein: CSASGTVVAKNIQYF.

This clonotype was found a few times. The chain carries TRBV30 and TRBJ1-5, with D uncertain. Germline V gene data show CDR1 as GTSNPN and CDR2 as SVGIG (reference sequence). V lost 0 bases to trimming and J lost 3 bases, with 9 bases between them. CDR3 size: 14 residues. The DNA for the CDR3 is TGTGCCTGGAGTGTAGGGCACCTCAATCAGCCCCAGCATTTT. Its translation is CAWSVGHLNQPQHF.

Comments on this clonotype: Lacking the conserved final phenylalanine or tryptophan, this CDR3 likely reflects a read error. The gene calls are TRBV7-2 and TRBJ2-7, with 9 nucleotides matching TRBD2. Germline-derived CDR1 and CDR2 are SGHTA and FQGNSA. V gave up 0 bases and J gave up 3 bases; unmatched junction bases: 9. This CDR3 is built from 17 residues. CDR3 sequence: CASSLAGGRAFVYEQYL. The CDR3 DNA follows: TGTGCCAGCAGCTTAGCCGGCGGGAGGGCCTTTGTCTACGAGCAGTACCTC.

V usage is TRBV7-9 and J usage is TRBJ2-7; D is uncertain. The germline V and J ends were trimmed by 5 bases and 7 bases, with 9 bases remaining between them. Germline V lookup: CDR1 SEHNR, CDR2 FQNEAQ (reference sequence). CDR3 length: 11 residues. The chain's CDR3 is CASSALGEQYF. CDR3 nucleotides: TGTGCCAGCAGCGCACTCGGGGAGCAGTACTTC.

This clonotype turned up a few times. The chain joins TRBV9 to TRBJ2-5, with 13 bases lining up with TRBD2. V shed 3 bases, J shed 7 bases, and the junction held 6 bases outside the gene matches. This CDR3 spans 15 amino acids. Germline lookup yields CDR1 SGDLS and CDR2 YYNGEE. CDR3 sequence reads: CASSGTSGGVGTQYF. The CDR3 region has the DNA TGTGCCAGCAGCGGGACTAGCGGGGGCGTGGGGACCCAGTACTTC.

This clonotype appeared many times. The chain carries TRBV7-9 and TRBJ1-2; tentative D call: TRBD1 (5 bases). Germline V CDR1 and CDR2: SEHNR, FQNEAQ (reference sequence). V was clipped by 5 bases and J by 2 bases, with 12 bases between them. This CDR3 region has 14 residues. The CDR3, as DNA: TGTGCCAGCAGCCCATCCGGGACGAACTATGGCTACACCTTC. Protein: CASSPSGTNYGYTF.

The chain couples TRBV10-3 to TRBJ2-1, with TRBD1 matching over 8 bases. Germline CDR1 and CDR2: ENHRY and SYGVKD. The CDR3 length is 12 residues. Germline trimming cut 7 bases from V and 16 bases from J; bases unmatched to any gene: 12. The CDR3 region has the DNA TGTGCCATCAATGCAGGGGGCGCGGGCGAATTCTTC. It translates to CAINAGGAGEFF.

This clonotype was counted at least ten times. The genes are TRBV9 and TRBJ2-1; D remains ambiguous. This CDR3 is 13 amino acids long. Germline-derived CDR1 and CDR2 are SGDLS and YYNGEE. V gave up 0 bases and J gave up 4 bases, with 5 bases separating them. This CDR3 is CASSVVSYNEQFF. Here the CDR3 DNA reads TGTGCCAGCAGCGTAGTCTCGTACAATGAGCAGTTCTTC.

This clonotype was seen repeatedly, ten times or more. The rearrangement links TRBV19 to TRBJ1-5; 8 bases map to TRBD1. The CDR3 loop spans 18 amino acids. The V segment lost 7 bases and the J segment 6 bases; nucleotides outside the gene matches: 20. CDR1 and CDR2 from the germline V gene are LNHDA and SQIVND (reference sequence). Here the CDR3 DNA reads TGTGCCAGTACGTTGGGCAGGGGGCTCGGGAGGGGGGCTCAGCCCCAGCATTTT. Translated: CASTLGRGLGRGAQPQHF.

This chain links TRBV15 with TRBJ2-7; D ambiguous. V lost 5 bases, J lost 2 bases, and 10 bases lay in between. This CDR3 is 13 amino acids long. Germline values: CDR1 LNHNV, CDR2 YYDKDF (reference sequence). CDR3 loop: CATSLSATYEQYF. As DNA, the CDR3 is TGTGCCACCAGCCTCAGTGCGACCTACGAGCAGTACTTC. The variable domain in full, completed from reference TRBV15 and TRBJ2-7, reads DAMVIQNPRYQVTQFGKPVTLSCSQTLNHNVMYWYQQKSSQAPKLLFHYYDKDFNNEADTPDNFQSRRPNTSFCFLDIRSPGLGDTAMYLCATSLSATYEQYFGPGTRLTVT.

This clonotype was counted many times. This chain links TRBV6-5 with TRBJ2-7, with D tentatively TRBD2 (7 bases). The germline gives CDR1 MNHEY, CDR2 SVGAGI. The V end lost 1 base, the J end lost 2 bases, and 15 bases lay between the germline ends. The CDR3 consists of 16 residues. The CDR3 DNA is TGTGCCAGCAGTTACTACGGGGGGCGCGAACCCTACGAGCAGTACTTC. Translated, it gives CASSYYGGREPYEQYF.

There are a few counts of this clonotype. This sequence joins TRBV2 and TRBJ1-2; D not certain. The CDR3 sequence is 12 residues long. The V gene lost 3 bases and the J gene lost 4 bases, with 6 bases spanning the gap. CDR1 is SNHLY, CDR2 FYNNEI, per germline. CDR3 loop: CASSDSTYGYTF. The CDR3 region has the DNA TGTGCCAGCAGTGACTCCACCTATGGCTACACCTTC.

This clonotype was seen repeatedly, ten times or more. The V call is TRBV30, the J call TRBJ2-7; D perhaps matches TRBD2 (5 bases). Per germline, CDR1 GTSNPN and CDR2 SVGIG (reference sequence). The CDR3 is made up of 13 amino acids. V lost 2 bases and J 7 bases, leaving 15 bases between the germline ends. The CDR3 region is CAWSPMDSWEQYF. The CDR3 nucleotides are TGTGCCTGGAGTCCTATGGACTCGTGGGAGCAGTACTTC. Full variable domain (remainder filled in from reference TRBV30 and TRBJ2-7): SQTIHQWPATLVQPVGSPLSLECTVEGTSNPNLYWYRQAAGRGLQLLFYSVGIGQISSEVPQNLSASRPQDRQFILSSKKLLLSDSGFYLCAWSPMDSWEQYFGPGTRLTVT.

This clonotype appeared many times. The CDR3 spells CASSQGLGASDGYTF. The CDR3 bases are TGCGCCAGCAGCCAAGGGCTGGGGGCAAGCGATGGCTACACCTTC. V and J are TRBV4-1 and TRBJ1-2; the D gene is possibly TRBD1 (6 bases). The CDR3 extends over 15 amino acids. Germline V lookup: CDR1 MGHRA, CDR2 YSYEKL. Trimming removed 1 base at V and 6 bases at J, with 15 bases between.

This clonotype showed up just a few times. The chain carries TRBV10-1 and TRBJ1-2; D is uncertain. The CDR3 totals 12 residues. Germline V gene lookup returns CDR1 WNHNN and CDR2 SYGVQD (reference sequence). Trimming stripped 3 bases from V and 4 bases from J, with 6 bases between. CDR3 DNA sequence: TGCGCCAGCAGTGATGGGAGCTATGGCTACACCTTC. Protein: CASSDGSYGYTF.

V usage is TRBV19 and J usage is TRBJ1-1, with D hard to call. There are 12 residues in the CDR3. Trimming pared 7 bases from V and 7 bases from J, leaving 13 bases between. In germline, CDR1 is LNHDA, CDR2 SQIVND (reference sequence). CDR3 sequence (DNA): TGTGCCAGTACCCAGAGATGGGGTGAAGCTTTCTTT. It translates to CASTQRWGEAFF.

The chain is built from TRBV4-2 and TRBJ2-2; D not certain. The germline CDR1 and CDR2 sequences are LGHNA and YNFKEQ. The CDR3 consists of 12 residues. The V end lost 0 bases, the J end lost 6 bases, and 2 bases lay between the germline ends. CDR3 protein: CASSQDSGELFF. CDR3 DNA sequence: TGTGCCAGCAGCCAAGATTCCGGGGAGCTGTTTTTT.

This chain uses TRBV11-1 with TRBJ2-3; no clear D gene. The CDR3 extends over 15 amino acids. Germline V gene sequence: CDR1 SGHAT, CDR2 FQDESV (reference sequence). The V gene lost 3 bases and the J gene lost 2 bases, with 12 bases spanning the gap. The CDR3: CASSFKGSFTDTQYF. The CDR3 DNA follows: TGTGCCAGCAGCTTTAAAGGGTCCTTCACAGATACGCAGTATTTT.

This clonotype has just a few counts. The chain joins TRBV3-1 to TRBJ2-1, with D perhaps given as TRBD1 or TRBD2 (5 bases each). Germline V lookup: CDR1 LGHDT, CDR2 YNNKEL (reference sequence). The CDR3 consists of 16 residues. V shed 0 bases and J shed 4 bases, with 13 bases lying between them. This CDR3 is CASSQEWAGTYNEQFF. CDR3 DNA sequence: TGTGCCAGCAGCCAAGAATGGGCAGGGACGTACAATGAGCAGTTCTTC.